The 8 T cell receptor beta chains in this list originate from one sample, sequenced in a study of regulatory T cells in long-lasting Graves disease. Arm-PCR of CDR3 regions and iRepertoire HTBI primers were the basis on which TCR beta libraries were built. TCRdb reprocessed the multiplex PCR reads via MiXCR and lists one record per CDR3 protein. Here the sample spans a few hundred thousand distinct CDR3 sequences, approximately 23% being singletons. Time point denoted: persistent/refractory GD, antithyroid drugs over 5 years with positive TRAb. RNA extracted from PBMCs served as the sequencing template. The input for sequencing was peripheral blood mononuclear cells (PBMCs), taken when the disease was refractory, from a patient treated with antithyroid drugs. The receptors shown here come from a female donor with Graves disease.

This clonotype was counted only a few times. V usage is TRBV19 and J usage is TRBJ1-1, with D perhaps matching TRBD1 (5 bases). The CDR3 consists of 15 residues. CDR1 is LNHDA and CDR2 is SQIVND in the germline V gene (reference sequence). With 3 bases removed from V and 1 base from J, the gap between germline ends came to 12 bases. The CDR3 region is CASSMRGAANTEAFF. The CDR3 DNA follows: TGTGCCAGTAGTATGCGAGGGGCTGCGAACACTGAAGCTTTCTTT.

There are a few counts of this clonotype. The chain is built from TRBV11-2 and TRBJ1-6; D is unresolved. V dropped 1 base and J dropped 5 bases, with 12 bases sitting between them. From germline, CDR1 is SGHAT and CDR2 FQNNGV. The CDR3 extends over 16 amino acids. Here the CDR3 reads CASSLGLSYDNSPLHF. The CDR3 DNA is TGTGCCAGCAGCTTAGGTCTCAGTTATGATAATTCACCCCTCCACTTT.

The CDR3: CASSPLQGIGNQPQHF. The CDR3 DNA reads TGTGCCAGCAGTCCTCTTCAGGGAATAGGTAATCAGCCCCAGCATTTT. This sequence joins TRBV6-1 and TRBJ1-5; D might be TRBD1 (5 bases). The length of the CDR3 is 16 residues. Germline assignment: CDR1 MNHNS and CDR2 SASEGT. The germline V and J ends were trimmed by 5 bases and 4 bases, with 18 bases remaining between them.

J is TRBJ2-7 and V is TRBV20-1; D might be TRBD2 (5 bases). V was clipped by 0 bases and J by 5 bases, with 8 bases between them. CDR3 length equals 12 residues. The V gene's germline CDR1 is DFQATT and CDR2 SNEGSKA (reference sequence). The CDR3 region has the DNA TGCAGTGCTAGAGATTGGGGAGACGAGCAGTACTTC. Its translation is CSARDWGDEQYF.

This clonotype was detected ten times or more. The chain joins TRBV7-2 to TRBJ2-6, with TRBD2 matching 7 bases. The CDR3 is 16 amino acids. The germline V gene encodes CDR1 SGHTA and CDR2 FQGNSA. V gave up 5 bases and J gave up 2 bases; unmatched junction bases: 6. The CDR3 loop is CASSPQGGTGANVLTF. CDR3 nucleotide sequence: TGTGCCAGCAGCCCTCAGGGAGGGACTGGGGCCAACGTCCTGACTTTC.

This clonotype was seen only a few times. The chain joins TRBV30 to TRBJ2-2; D is uncertain. This CDR3 is built from 10 residues. Germline CDR1 is GTSNPN and CDR2 is SVGIG (reference sequence). V gave up 5 bases and J gave up 8 bases, with 6 bases separating them. CDR3 sequence: CAWGIGELFF. The CDR3 DNA reads as TGTGCCTGGGGCATAGGGGAGCTGTTTTTT. The whole variable domain, remainder taken from reference TRBV30 and TRBJ2-2, is SQTIHQWPATLVQPVGSPLSLECTVEGTSNPNLYWYRQAAGRGLQLLFYSVGIGQISSEVPQNLSASRPQDRQFILSSKKLLLSDSGFYLCAWGIGELFFGEGSRLTVL.

This chain links TRBV29-1 with TRBJ2-1; 10 bases match TRBD2. With 2 bases clipped from V and 4 bases from J, the junction kept 5 bases outside the gene matches. The CDR3 totals 15 residues. The germline V gene has CDR1 SQVTM and CDR2 ANQGSEA. The CDR3 loop reads CSVELAGDWYNEQFF. CDR3 nucleotide sequence: TGCAGCGTTGAACTAGCGGGAGATTGGTACAATGAGCAGTTCTTC.

This clonotype has only a few counts. This chain links TRBV27 with TRBJ2-5; 7 bases match TRBD1. Germline CDR1 MNHEY, CDR2 SMNVEV (reference sequence). This CDR3 has 16 amino acids. V shed 6 bases and J 2 bases; nucleotides not matched to a gene: 12. The CDR3 is CASRVNLLGQQETQYF. In DNA form, the CDR3 reads TGTGCCAGCAGGGTAAACCTTTTGGGACAGCAAGAGACCCAGTACTTC.